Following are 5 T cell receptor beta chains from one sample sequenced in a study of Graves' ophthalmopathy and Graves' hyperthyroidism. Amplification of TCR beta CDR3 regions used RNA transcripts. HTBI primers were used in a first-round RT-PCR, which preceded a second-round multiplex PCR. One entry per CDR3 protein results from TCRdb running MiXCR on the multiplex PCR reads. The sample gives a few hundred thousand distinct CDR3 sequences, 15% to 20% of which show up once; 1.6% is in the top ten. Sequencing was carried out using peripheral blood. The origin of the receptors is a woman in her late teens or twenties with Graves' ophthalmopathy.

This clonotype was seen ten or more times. The CDR3 sequence is CSVEGAGYYEQYF. In DNA form, the CDR3 reads TGCAGCGTTGAAGGGGCCGGATACTACGAGCAGTACTTC. The chain has TRBV29-1 and TRBJ2-7, with D unclear. CDR1 is SQVTM and CDR2 is ANQGSEA in the germline V gene. The CDR3 consists of 13 residues. Between the trimmed V and J ends, which lost 1 base and 3 bases, there was a span of 10 bases.

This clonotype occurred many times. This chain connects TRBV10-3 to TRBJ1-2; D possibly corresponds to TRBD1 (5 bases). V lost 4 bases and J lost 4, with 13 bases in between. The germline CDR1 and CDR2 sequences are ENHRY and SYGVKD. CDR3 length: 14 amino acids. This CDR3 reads CAISVAGPIYGYTF. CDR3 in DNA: TGTGCCATCAGTGTTGCAGGGCCGATCTATGGCTACACCTTC.

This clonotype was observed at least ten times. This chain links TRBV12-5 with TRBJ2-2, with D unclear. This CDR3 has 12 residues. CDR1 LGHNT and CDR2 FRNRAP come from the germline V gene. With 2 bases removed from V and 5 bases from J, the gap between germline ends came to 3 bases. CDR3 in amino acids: CASGLWTGELFF. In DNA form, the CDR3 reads TGTGCTAGTGGTTTGTGGACCGGGGAGCTGTTTTTT. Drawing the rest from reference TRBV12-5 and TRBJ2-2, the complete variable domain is DARVTQTPRHKVTEMGQEVTMRCQPILGHNTVFWYRQTMMQGLELLAYFRNRAPLDDSGMPKDRFSAEMPDATLATLKIQPSEPRDSAVYFCASGLWTGELFFGEGSRLTVL.

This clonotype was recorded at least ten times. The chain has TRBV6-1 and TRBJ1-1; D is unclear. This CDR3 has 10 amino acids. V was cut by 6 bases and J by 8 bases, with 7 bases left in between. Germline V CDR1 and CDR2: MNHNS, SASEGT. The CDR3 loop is CASSRLEAFF. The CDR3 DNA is TGTGCCAGCAGCCGCCTCGAAGCTTTCTTT.

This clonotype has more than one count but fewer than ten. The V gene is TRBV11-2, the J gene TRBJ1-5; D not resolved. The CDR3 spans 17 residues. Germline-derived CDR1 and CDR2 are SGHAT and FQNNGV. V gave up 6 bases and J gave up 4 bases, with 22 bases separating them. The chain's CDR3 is CASSPGPPGTRNQPQHF. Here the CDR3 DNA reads TGTGCCAGCAGTCCCGGGCCCCCAGGCACCAGGAATCAGCCCCAGCATTTT. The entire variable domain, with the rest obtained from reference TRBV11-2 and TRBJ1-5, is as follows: EAGVAQSPRYKIIEKRQSVAFWCNPISGHATLYWYQQILGQGPKLLIQFQNNGVVDDSQLPKDRFSAERLKGVDSTLKIQPAKLEDSAVYLCASSPGPPGTRNQPQHFGDGTRLSIL.